The source of this T cell receptor beta chain is a study of cytomegalovirus exposure and HLA in healthy donors. This clone occurred a few times. The CDR3 sequence is 14 residues long. The V and J ends lost 11 bases and 3 bases respectively, with 17 bases between them. Looked up from germline, CDR1 is MNHEY and CDR2 is SMNVEV (reference sequence). The PCR was carried out with 60 Vbeta primers and 13 Jbeta primers. Measured with immunoSEQ multiplex PCR; TCRdb has only the in-frame clones, and not every one. The sample yields about 200,000 clones, around 80% seen once. The J gene is TRBJ2-1, the V gene TRBV27, with D possibly being TRBD2 (5 bases). The TCR sequence derives from a man aged 40-55 years in good health and CMV-seropositive. Sequenced material: PBMCs. The CDR3 loop reads CAASRAESYNEQFF. The CDR3 DNA follows: TGTGCCGCATCAAGAGCGGAAAGCTACAATGAGCAGTTCTTC.